A selection of T cell receptor beta chains follows, all from one sample in a study of T-cell reconstitution after alpha-beta-depleted transplantation in children. TCRdb called the PCR reads again in MiXCR, with one record for every CDR3 protein. The profile shows roughly 120,000 distinct CDR3 sequences, about 9.4% of them singletons. This specimen consisted of PBMCs, obtained before TCRalphabeta/CD19-depleted stem cell transplant. All receptors derive from a boy aged 2-9 years with acute lymphoblastic leukemia, due to receive a stem cell transplant. Both conserved end residues are part of each CDR3. The D gene is left open where the match is weak. The size field is filled for only some rows; it gives once, few, many or a size class.

CDR3 length: 14; J gene: TRBJ2-5; D gene: TRBD1; clone size: NA; V gene: TRBV27; CDR3 protein: CASRKWTGEETQYF; CDR3 DNA: TGTGCCAGCCGAAAATGGACAGGTGAAGAGACCCAGTACTTC
CDR3 length: 15; J gene: TRBJ2-1; D gene: TRBD1; clone size: few; V gene: TRBV6-1; CDR3 protein: CASSPDRGYYNEQFF; CDR3 DNA: TGTGCCAGCAGTCCCGACAGGGGTTACTACAATGAGCAGTTCTTC
CDR3 length: 14; J gene: TRBJ2-3; D gene: NA; clone size: NA; V gene: TRBV5-1; CDR3 protein: CASSPDSQTDTQYF; CDR3 DNA: TGCGCCAGCAGCCCCGATTCCCAGACAGATACGCAGTATTTT
CDR3 length: 16; J gene: TRBJ1-6; D gene: TRBD1; clone size: few; V gene: TRBV5-1; CDR3 protein: CASSETTGRVTSPLHF; CDR3 DNA: TGCGCCAGCAGCGAGACGACAGGGAGGGTTACTTCACCCCTCCACTTT
CDR3 length: 13; J gene: TRBJ1-2; D gene: NA; clone size: few; V gene: TRBV5-1; CDR3 protein: CASSQGTGYGYTF; CDR3 DNA: TGCGCCAGCAGCCAGGGAACGGGGTATGGCTACACCTTC
CDR3 length: 16; J gene: TRBJ2-6; D gene: NA; clone size: few; V gene: TRBV6-1; CDR3 protein: CASRLHRSSGANVLTF; CDR3 DNA: TGTGCCAGCAGGCTCCACAGGAGCTCCGGGGCCAACGTCCTGACTTTC
CDR3 length: 15; J gene: TRBJ2-7; D gene: TRBD2; clone size: many; V gene: TRBV5-1; CDR3 protein: CASSGSGTSGSEQYF; CDR3 DNA: TGCGCCAGCAGCGGATCCGGGACTAGCGGGAGCGAGCAGTACTTC
CDR3 length: 15; J gene: TRBJ2-2; D gene: TRBD2; clone size: many; V gene: TRBV12-3/TRBV12-4; CDR3 protein: CASSFSGRATGELFF; CDR3 DNA: TGTGCCAGCAGTTTTAGCGGGAGGGCCACCGGGGAGCTGTTTTTT
CDR3 length: 19; J gene: TRBJ2-7; D gene: NA; clone size: NA; V gene: TRBV9; CDR3 protein: CASSVGFLMEGESSYEQYF; CDR3 DNA: TGTGCCAGCAGCGTAGGTTTTCTAATGGAGGGGGAGAGTTCCTACGAGCAGTACTTC
CDR3 length: 14; J gene: TRBJ2-7; D gene: NA; clone size: NA; V gene: TRBV12-3/TRBV12-4; CDR3 protein: CASSNRVHSYEQYF; CDR3 DNA: TGTGCCAGCAGTAACAGGGTACACTCCTACGAGCAGTACTTC
CDR3 length: 17; J gene: TRBJ2-3; D gene: NA; clone size: NA; V gene: TRBV7-8; CDR3 protein: CASSLPPGHKTADTQYF; CDR3 DNA: TGTGCCAGCAGCCTCCCACCGGGACACAAAACGGCAGATACGCAGTATTTT
CDR3 length: 14; J gene: TRBJ2-1; D gene: NA; clone size: NA; V gene: TRBV5-1; CDR3 protein: CASSLTPGDNEQFF; CDR3 DNA: TGCGCCAGCAGCTTGACCCCCGGCGACAATGAGCAGTTCTTC
CDR3 length: 17; J gene: TRBJ2-1; D gene: NA; clone size: NA; V gene: TRBV20-1; CDR3 protein: CSARDERGTGFNNEQFF; CDR3 DNA: TGCAGTGCTAGAGATGAACGCGGGACCGGATTTAACAATGAGCAGTTCTTC
CDR3 length: 16; J gene: TRBJ2-3; D gene: TRBD2; clone size: many; V gene: TRBV12-3/TRBV12-4; CDR3 protein: CASSPEGGRAGDTQYF; CDR3 DNA: TGTGCCAGCAGTCCCGAAGGCGGGAGGGCCGGTGATACGCAGTATTTT
CDR3 length: 17; J gene: TRBJ2-2; D gene: TRBD2; clone size: few; V gene: TRBV7-8; CDR3 protein: CASSLPTSGRKGGELFF; CDR3 DNA: TGTGCCAGCAGCCTGCCGACTAGCGGGAGAAAAGGCGGGGAGCTGTTTTTT
CDR3 length: 13; J gene: TRBJ2-2; D gene: TRBD2; clone size: many; V gene: TRBV7-9; CDR3 protein: CASEAGATGELFF; CDR3 DNA: TGTGCCAGCGAGGCGGGAGCCACCGGGGAGCTGTTTTTT
CDR3 length: 14; J gene: TRBJ2-5; D gene: NA; clone size: few; V gene: TRBV18; CDR3 protein: CASSPQNLGQTQYF; CDR3 DNA: TGTGCCAGCTCACCACAGAATCTGGGGCAGACCCAGTACTTC
CDR3 length: 16; J gene: TRBJ2-2; D gene: NA; clone size: NA; V gene: TRBV7-9; CDR3 protein: CASSPLAKVNTWELFF; CDR3 DNA: TGTGCCAGCAGCCCCCTGGCTAAGGTTAACACCTGGGAGCTGTTTTTT
CDR3 length: 14; J gene: TRBJ2-1; D gene: TRBD2; clone size: few; V gene: TRBV6-2/TRBV6-3; CDR3 protein: CASSLAGDKNEQFF; CDR3 DNA: TGTGCCAGTAGTTTAGCGGGAGACAAGAATGAGCAGTTCTTC
CDR3 length: 14; J gene: TRBJ2-1; D gene: NA; clone size: many; V gene: TRBV20-1; CDR3 protein: CSARPGSSYNEQFF; CDR3 DNA: TGCAGTGCTAGACCTGGGAGCTCCTACAATGAGCAGTTCTTC
CDR3 length: 14; J gene: TRBJ2-3; D gene: NA; clone size: few; V gene: TRBV27; CDR3 protein: CASRIALSTDTQYF; CDR3 DNA: TGTGCCAGCAGAATAGCGCTGAGCACAGATACGCAGTATTTT
CDR3 length: 16; J gene: TRBJ2-3; D gene: TRBD1; clone size: many; V gene: TRBV6-1; CDR3 protein: CASSEATGQGTDTQYF; CDR3 DNA: TGTGCCAGCAGTGAAGCGACAGGACAGGGCACAGATACGCAGTATTTT
CDR3 length: 14; J gene: TRBJ2-6; D gene: NA; clone size: few; V gene: TRBV11-2; CDR3 protein: CASSFVAGANVLTF; CDR3 DNA: TGTGCCAGCAGTTTTGTTGCTGGGGCCAACGTCCTGACTTTC
CDR3 length: 16; J gene: TRBJ2-4; D gene: NA; clone size: NA; V gene: TRBV6-2/TRBV6-3; CDR3 protein: CASSLRHPSAKNIQYF; CDR3 DNA: TGTGCCAGCAGTCTCCGACACCCCTCGGCCAAAAACATTCAGTACTTC
CDR3 length: 13; J gene: TRBJ1-1; D gene: NA; clone size: few; V gene: TRBV7-3; CDR3 protein: CASGGGPNTEAFF; CDR3 DNA: TGTGCCAGCGGTGGGGGCCCGAACACTGAAGCTTTCTTT
CDR3 length: 15; J gene: TRBJ2-7; D gene: NA; clone size: few; V gene: TRBV4-1; CDR3 protein: CASSQFVQASYEQYF; CDR3 DNA: TGCGCCAGCAGCCAGTTCGTACAGGCGTCCTACGAGCAGTACTTC
CDR3 length: 14; J gene: TRBJ2-1; D gene: NA; clone size: few; V gene: TRBV20-1; CDR3 protein: CSARDPPIYNEQFF; CDR3 DNA: TGCAGTGCTAGAGATCCCCCTATATACAATGAGCAGTTCTTC
CDR3 length: 11; J gene: TRBJ2-5; D gene: NA; clone size: NA; V gene: TRBV5-5; CDR3 protein: CASSSGLQLSF; CDR3 DNA: TGTGCCAGCAGCTCAGGACTGCAGTTAAGTTTC
CDR3 length: 14; J gene: TRBJ1-1; D gene: NA; clone size: NA; V gene: TRBV4-1; CDR3 protein: CASSQVGWGTEAFF; CDR3 DNA: TGCGCCAGCAGCCAAGTCGGATGGGGGACTGAAGCTTTCTTT